This T cell receptor beta chain was captured by sequencing in a study of tumor-infiltrating lymphocytes in primary liver carcinoma. The CDR3 has 14 amino acids. Germline CDR1 and CDR2: SGHRS and YFSETQ. It was from roughly 20-30 mg of unsorted bulk tissue that RNA and DNA were co-extracted. Turning to this clonotype: Sequence at one end of the junction differs from germline and may be a read error.

Total RNA amounting to around 530 ng was the source from which TCR beta cDNA was made with a constant-region primer. Libraries covering TCR beta were generated through three nested multiplex PCR rounds (using a slightly modified ARM-PCR). Forward primers for TRBV1-TRBV30 and a C-beta reverse primer served the first two PCR rounds, at about 10 cycles each. TCRdb re-derived calls from the multiplex PCR reads in MiXCR, one entry per CDR3 protein. The sample consists of about 100,000 distinct CDR3 sequences, 55% to 80% of them appearing once. The source material was liver tumor tissue from sampling region 2. Subset reported: tumor region T2, inferior pole. The clonotype was recovered from a woman in her sixties or seventies with primary liver carcinoma and hepatitis B virus infection. The rearrangement joins TRBV5-1 to TRBJ2-7; D is unresolved. CDR3 DNA: TGCGCCAGCAGCTCGTTATCACGAGGCTACGAGCAGCACTTC. This codes for CASSSLSRGYEQHF.